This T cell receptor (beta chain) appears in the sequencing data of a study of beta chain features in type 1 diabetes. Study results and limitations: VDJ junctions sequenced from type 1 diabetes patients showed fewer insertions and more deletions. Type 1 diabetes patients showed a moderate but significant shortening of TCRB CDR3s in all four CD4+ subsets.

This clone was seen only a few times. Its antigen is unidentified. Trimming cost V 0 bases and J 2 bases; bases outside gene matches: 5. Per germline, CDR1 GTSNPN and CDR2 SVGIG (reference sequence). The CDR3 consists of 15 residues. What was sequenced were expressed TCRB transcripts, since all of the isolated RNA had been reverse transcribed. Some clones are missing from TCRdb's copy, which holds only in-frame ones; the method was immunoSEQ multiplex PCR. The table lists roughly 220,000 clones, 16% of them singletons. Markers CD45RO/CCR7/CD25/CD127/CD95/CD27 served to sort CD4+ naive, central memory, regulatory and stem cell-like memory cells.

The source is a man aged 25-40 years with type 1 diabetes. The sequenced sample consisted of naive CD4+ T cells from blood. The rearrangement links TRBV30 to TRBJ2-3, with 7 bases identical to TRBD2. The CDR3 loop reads CAWSVERGPTDTQYF. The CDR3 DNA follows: TGTGCCTGGAGTGTAGAGCGGGGTCCCACAGATACGCAGTATTTT.